This T cell receptor (beta chain) was sequenced in a study of response to subunit inactivated influenza vaccine. Study findings and constraints: Seasonal influenza vaccination, on each occasion, was suggested by the authors to recruit few new T cells.

V shed 4 bases and J 4 bases; nucleotides not matched to a gene: 4. The CDR3 has 15 amino acids. TCRdb re-derived calls from the RT-PCR reads in MiXCR, one entry per CDR3 protein. Of under 550,000 distinct CDR3 sequences detected, 7.6% appear once; the ten largest clones hold approximately 13%. This clonotype was picked up many times. The antigen is undetermined. This chain uses TRBV12-3 or TRBV12-4 with TRBJ2-7; 13 bases align to TRBD2. Sequences were derived from PBMCs from blood, sampled approximately 25 months after vaccination. The TCR sequence derives from a man aged 45 to 70 who received an inactivated influenza vaccine. Here the CDR3 reads CASSSGLAGEYEQYF. CDR3 in DNA: TGTGCCAGCAGTTCCGGACTAGCGGGGGAATACGAGCAGTACTTC.